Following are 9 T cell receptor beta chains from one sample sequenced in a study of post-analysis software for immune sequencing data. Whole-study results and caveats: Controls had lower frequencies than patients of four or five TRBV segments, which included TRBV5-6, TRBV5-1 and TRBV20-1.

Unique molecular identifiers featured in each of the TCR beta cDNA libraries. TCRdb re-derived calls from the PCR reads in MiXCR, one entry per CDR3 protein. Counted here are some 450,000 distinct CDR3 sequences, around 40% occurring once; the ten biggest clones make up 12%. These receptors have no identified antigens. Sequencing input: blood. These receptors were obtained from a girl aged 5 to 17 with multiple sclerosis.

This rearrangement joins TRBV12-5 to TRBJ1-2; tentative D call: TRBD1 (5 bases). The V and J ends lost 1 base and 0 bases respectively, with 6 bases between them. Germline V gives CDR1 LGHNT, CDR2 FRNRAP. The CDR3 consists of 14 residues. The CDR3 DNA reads TGTGCTAGTGGTTTGGGGGGACCTAACTATGGCTACACCTTC. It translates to CASGLGGPNYGYTF.

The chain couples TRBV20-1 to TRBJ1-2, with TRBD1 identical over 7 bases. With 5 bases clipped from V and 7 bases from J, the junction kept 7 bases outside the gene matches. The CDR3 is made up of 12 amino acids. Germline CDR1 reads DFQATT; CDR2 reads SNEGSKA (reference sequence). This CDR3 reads CSASRGKFGYTF. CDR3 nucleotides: TGCAGTGCTTCCAGGGGGAAGTTTGGCTACACCTTC.

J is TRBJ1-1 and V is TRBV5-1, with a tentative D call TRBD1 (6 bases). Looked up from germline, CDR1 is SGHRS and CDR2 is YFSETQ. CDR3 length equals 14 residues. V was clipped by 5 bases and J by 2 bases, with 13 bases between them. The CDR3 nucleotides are TGCGCCAGCAGGCCGGACAGCGCAAACACTGAAGCTTTCTTT. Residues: CASRPDSANTEAFF.

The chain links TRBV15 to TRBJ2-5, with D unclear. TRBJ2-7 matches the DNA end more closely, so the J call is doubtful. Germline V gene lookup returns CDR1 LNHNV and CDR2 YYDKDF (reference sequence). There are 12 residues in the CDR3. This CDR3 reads CATSGPRYEQYF. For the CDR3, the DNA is TGTGCCACCAGCGGACCGCGGTACGAGCAGTACTTC.

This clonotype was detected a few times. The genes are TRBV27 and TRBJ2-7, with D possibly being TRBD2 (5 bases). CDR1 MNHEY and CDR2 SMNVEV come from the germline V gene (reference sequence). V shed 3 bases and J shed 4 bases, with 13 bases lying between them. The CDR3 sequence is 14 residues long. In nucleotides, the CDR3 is TGTGCCAGCAGTTTTCGGGTTAGCGTTTACGAGCAGTACTTC. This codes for CASSFRVSVYEQYF.

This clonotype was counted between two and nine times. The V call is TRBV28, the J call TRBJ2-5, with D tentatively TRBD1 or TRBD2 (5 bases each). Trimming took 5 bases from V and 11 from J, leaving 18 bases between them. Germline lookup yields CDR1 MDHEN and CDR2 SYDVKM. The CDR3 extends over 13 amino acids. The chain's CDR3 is CASSPPGLGEQYF. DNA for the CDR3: TGTGCCAGCAGTCCCCCGGGGCTGGGGGAGCAGTACTTC.

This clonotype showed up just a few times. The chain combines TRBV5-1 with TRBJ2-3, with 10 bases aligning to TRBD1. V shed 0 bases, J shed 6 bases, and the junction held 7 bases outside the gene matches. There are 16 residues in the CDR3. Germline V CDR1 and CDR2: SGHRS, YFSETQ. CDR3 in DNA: TGCGCCAGCAGCTTGGACGCGACAGGGGGCTGGGATACGCAGTATTTT. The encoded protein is CASSLDATGGWDTQYF.

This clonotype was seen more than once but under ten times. The CDR3 nucleotides read TGCAGTGCTAGTATCCGGGCCACCGATGCGTGGGAGCAGTACTTC. Translated, it gives CSASIRATDAWEQYF. The rearrangement uses TRBV20-1 and TRBJ2-7; D is unclear. The CDR3 runs to 15 residues. In germline, CDR1 is DFQATT, CDR2 SNEGSKA (reference sequence). Trimming pared 3 bases from V and 7 bases from J, leaving 22 bases between.

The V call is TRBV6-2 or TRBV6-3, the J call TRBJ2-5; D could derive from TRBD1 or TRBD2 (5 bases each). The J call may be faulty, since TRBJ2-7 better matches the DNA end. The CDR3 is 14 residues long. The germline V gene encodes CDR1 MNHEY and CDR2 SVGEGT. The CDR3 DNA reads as TGTGCCAGCAGTTATAGGGACCGCGAAGACGAGCAGTACTTC. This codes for CASSYRDREDEQYF.